Presented here are 4 T cell receptor beta chains from one specimen sequenced in a study of cytomegalovirus exposure and HLA in healthy donors. The PCR employed 60 Vbeta primers together with 13 Jbeta primers. Measured with immunoSEQ multiplex PCR; TCRdb has only the in-frame clones, and not every one. The table shows about 170,000 clones, with around 80% occurring only once. Sample: PBMCs. The source of these receptors is a boy younger than 10 in good health and CMV-seronegative.

The rearrangement links TRBV28 to TRBJ2-1; 11 bases match TRBD2. Germline trimming cut 4 bases from V and 6 bases from J; bases unmatched to any gene: 17. From germline, CDR1 is MDHEN and CDR2 SYDVKM. This CDR3 comprises 19 residues. The CDR3 sequence is CASSSSSGGTRFNPNEQFF. Here the CDR3 DNA reads TGTGCCAGCAGTTCCTCTAGCGGGGGGACCCGCTTTAACCCCAATGAGCAGTTCTTC.

The chain employs TRBV29-1 and TRBJ1-2, with D maybe TRBD1 (5 bases). Germline V gene sequence: CDR1 SQVTM, CDR2 ANQGSEA. V shed 4 bases and J shed 4 bases, with 13 bases lying between them. The CDR3 covers 13 residues. CDR3 coding DNA: TGCAGCGTTGGGGGGGGACGGACCTATGGCTACACCTTC. Residues: CSVGGGRTYGYTF.

The CDR3 reads CASSALAGGFNEQFF. The CDR3 region has the DNA TGTGCCAGCAGCGCCTTAGCGGGAGGGTTCAATGAGCAGTTCTTC. J is TRBJ2-1 and V is TRBV9, with 11 positions matching TRBD2. The junction had 5 bases not matched to a gene; V was cut back by 3 bases and J by 6 bases. The CDR3 is 15 residues long. Germline V gene lookup returns CDR1 SGDLS and CDR2 YYNGEE.

Notes on this clone: Its ends do not fully match the called genes, so a read error is possible. V and J are TRBV7-7 and TRBJ2-7; TRBD1 matches at 7 bases. The V gene's germline CDR1 is SSHAT and CDR2 FNYEAQ (reference sequence). CDR3 length: 13 amino acids. CDR3 nucleotide sequence: TGTGCTAGCAGCGACGACAGGGCCCGGGAGCAGTACTTC. This translates into CASSDDRAREQYF. Looking up the rest from reference TRBV7-7 and TRBJ2-7 gives the full variable domain: GAGVSQSPRYKVTKRGQDVTLRCDPISSHATLYWYQQALGQGPEFLTYFNYEAQPDKSGLPSDRFSAERPEGSISTLTIQRTEQRDSAMYRCASSDDRAREQYFGPGTRLTVT.